The clone carrying this TCR beta chain was counted between two and nine times. The antigen remains undetermined. The ends were cut back, 4 bases at V and 4 bases at J, with 25 bases in the middle. Per germline, CDR1 SGHVS and CDR2 FNYEAQ. The CDR3 sequence is 18 residues long. The data were taken from a study of OX40 agonist ivuxolimab in advanced cancers. Turning to the study itself: Ivuxolimab, which patients received intravenously every 2 weeks, was dosed at 0.01 to 10 mg/kg.

Sequencing was performed with immunoSEQ multiplex PCR; in TCRdb, only in-frame clones are kept and a portion is missing. Of around 75,000 clones in the sample, 80% to 90% were seen once. Overall study findings and caveats: The authors did not determine the antigen specificity of the expanded peripheral T cells. It was also the case that some nonresponders had low normalized T-cell clonal expansion.

The chain carries TRBV7-6 and TRBJ2-5, with D possibly called TRBD1 or TRBD2 (6 bases each). This material consisted of CD4+ or CD8+ T cells sorted from blood, taken in a trial of the OX40 agonist ivuxolimab. The source of this sequence is an adult with an advanced solid tumor such as melanoma, head and neck, liver or kidney cancer. CDR3 region: CASSSYQRGAVKVETQYF. Written as DNA, the CDR3 is TGTGCCAGCAGCTCATATCAGAGGGGGGCAGTGAAGGTAGAGACCCAGTACTTC.